This TCR beta chain comes out of a study of blood T cell repertoires in COVID-19. Study overall: Acute-phase and convalescent COVID-19 samples originated in the United States, Italy and Spain. The cDNA or gDNA used as material had been derived from T cells, B-cell-depleted T cells, or PBMCs.

CDR3 length: 13 amino acids. The germline V and J ends were trimmed by 2 bases and 9 bases, with 8 bases remaining between them. The germline gives CDR1 SEHNR, CDR2 FQNEAQ (reference sequence). As processed by the authors: Researchers report that nucleated cell counts were estimated from reference gene primer amplification. Produced via immunoSEQ multiplex PCR; TCRdb's table is partial and in-frame only. Clone size and the V and J calls come from that table; the DNA yielded D and trimming. The sample lists roughly 120,000 clones; about nine tenths were seen once. The sample comprised peripheral blood. The origin of this receptor is a man over 45 with active COVID-19. The rearrangement links TRBV7-9 to TRBJ1-6; D unclear. CDR3 nucleotide sequence: TGTGCCAGCAGCTTATCGACATTTTCACCCCTCCACTTT. As protein: CASSLSTFSPLHF.